The 32 T cell receptor beta chains presented below share a single source sample, sequenced in a study of Ad26.COV2.S vaccination and SARS-CoV-2 variants. Treatment described: around 19 received Ad26.COV2.S at low or high dose, single or two shots; about 5 received placebo; per-sample allocation not given. All samples were drawn on day 63, counting from the first vaccine or placebo injection. Some clones are missing from TCRdb's copy, which holds only in-frame ones; the method was immunoSEQ multiplex PCR. The sample lists around 310,000 clones, about 90% occurring once. Sequencing was performed on peripheral blood, taken in a trial of Ad26.COV2.S vaccine versus placebo. Receptors originate from a person aged 18-65 years who received the Ad26.COV2.S COVID-19 vaccine or a placebo.

CDR3 protein: CATSTVRVTEAFF. Written as DNA, the CDR3 is TGTGCCACCAGTACAGTCCGGGTCACTGAAGCTTTCTTT. J is TRBJ1-1 and V is TRBV24-1; D is unclear. Germline-derived CDR1 and CDR2 are KGHDR and SFDVKD. V lost 6 bases and J lost 4, with 11 bases in between. The CDR3 covers 13 residues.

Here the CDR3 reads CASSLASTGKRMAYEQYF. Written as DNA, the CDR3 is TGTGCCAGCAGCTTAGCGTCGACAGGGAAGAGGATGGCCTACGAGCAGTACTTC. The J gene is TRBJ2-7, the V gene TRBV7-8, with 7 bases fitting TRBD1. Trimming at V came to 0 bases and at J to 2 bases, leaving 13 bases not matched to a gene. CDR3 length: 18 amino acids. Germline V gene data show CDR1 as SGHVS and CDR2 as FQNEAQ.

The chain combines TRBV7-6 with TRBJ1-3, with D perhaps TRBD1 (5 bases). The germline CDR1 and CDR2 sequences are SGHVS and FNYEAQ. This CDR3 region has 16 residues. Deletions cut 4 bases from V and 2 bases from J, with 15 bases between. The CDR3, as DNA: TGTGCCAGCAGCTCGGTACAGGCCCCCACTGGAAACACCATATATTTT. Translating it yields CASSSVQAPTGNTIYF. The complete variable domain, with remaining parts taken from reference TRBV7-6 and TRBJ1-3, reads GAGVSQSPRYKVTKRGQDVALRCDPISGHVSLYWYRQALGQGPEFLTYFNYEAQQDKSGLPNDRFSAERPEGSISTLTIQRTEQRDSAMYRCASSSVQAPTGNTIYFGEGSWLTVV.

The chain recombines TRBV30 with TRBJ1-6; perhaps TRBD1 as D (5 bases). Trimming removed 0 bases from V and 5 bases from J, with 11 bases in between. This CDR3 has 15 residues. CDR1 and CDR2 from the germline V gene are GTSNPN and SVGIG (reference sequence). The DNA of the CDR3 is TGTGCCTGGAGTGTGGGGCCTACCCATAATTCACCCCTCCACTTT. Translation: CAWSVGPTHNSPLHF.

This clone occurred a few times. The J gene is TRBJ1-6, the V gene TRBV4-3, with 7 nucleotides matching TRBD1. The CDR3 consists of 19 residues. The V gene end was trimmed by 2 bases and the J gene end by 8 bases; junction bases not matched to a gene: 18. Per the germline V gene, CDR1 is LGHNA and CDR2 is YSLEER. DNA of the CDR3: TGCGCCAGCAGCCAAATCGGGGGACAGTATATTCCTTTGGATTCACCCCTCCACTTT. Translating gives CASSQIGGQYIPLDSPLHF.

V is TRBV19 and J is TRBJ2-1; 8 bases match TRBD1. Trimming took 0 bases from V and 8 from J; bases not matched to a gene: 12. The CDR3 extends over 17 amino acids. Germline-derived CDR1 and CDR2 are LNHDA and SQIVND (reference sequence). The CDR3 DNA is TGTGCCAGTAGTATAGATCGCTTCGGGACAGGAGGGGATGAGCAGTTCTTC. As protein: CASSIDRFGTGGDEQFF.

The rearrangement joins TRBV15 to TRBJ1-5, with a tentative D call TRBD1 (5 bases). The CDR3 sequence is 14 residues long. V lost 9 bases and J 0 bases, leaving 12 bases between the germline ends. Germline loops: CDR1 LNHNV, CDR2 YYDKDF (reference sequence). The DNA for the CDR3 is TGTGCCACAGGGGAAGGGGATAGCAATCAGCCCCAGCATTTT. It yields the protein CATGEGDSNQPQHF.

V gene TRBV18 combines with J gene TRBJ2-1, with a tentative D call TRBD2 (6 bases). V lost 3 bases and J lost 9, with 15 bases in between. The CDR3 totals 14 residues. Germline V CDR1 and CDR2: KGHSH, LQKENI. The CDR3 nucleotides read TGTGCCAGCTCACCCCTAAGAGGCGGGGCTGAGCAGTTCTTC. Protein product: CASSPLRGGAEQFF.

This clone was observed a few times. The chain is built from TRBV7-2 and TRBJ2-2, with D unresolved. V dropped 1 base and J dropped 9 bases, with 9 bases sitting between them. This CDR3 comprises 13 residues. Germline CDR1 SGHTA, CDR2 FQGNSA. The CDR3 sequence: CASSLEWPWELFF. The CDR3 nucleotides read TGTGCCAGCAGCTTAGAGTGGCCCTGGGAGCTGTTTTTT.

The chain recombines TRBV29-1 with TRBJ2-4, with TRBD1 matching 8 bases. Germline CDR1 is SQVTM and CDR2 is ANQGSEA. The CDR3 is 14 amino acids. The V and J ends lost 6 bases and 7 bases, in that order; junction bases with no gene match: 11. The CDR3 loop reads CSVLLGQGWNIQYF. The CDR3 DNA follows: TGCAGCGTCTTACTTGGACAGGGTTGGAACATTCAGTACTTC.

This clone showed up just once. The CDR3 DNA is TGTGCCAGTAGTACGGTCCTCAACTACAATGAGCAGTTCTTC. Translated: CASSTVLNYNEQFF. This rearrangement joins TRBV19 to TRBJ2-1, with D unresolved. CDR1 and CDR2 from the germline V gene are LNHDA and SQIVND (reference sequence). The CDR3 runs to 14 residues. Trimming pared 4 bases from V and 3 bases from J, leaving 10 bases between.

The rearrangement uses TRBV6-2 or TRBV6-3 and TRBJ2-3; 14 bases fit TRBD2. Losses at the gene ends were 0 bases for V and 2 bases for J; bases not matched to a gene: 13. The CDR3 is made up of 21 amino acids. CDR1 MNHEY and CDR2 SVGEGT come from the germline V gene. In nucleotides, the CDR3 is TGTGCCAGCAGTTACTCATCGGGACTAGCGGGAGCCGAACCATCCACAGATACGCAGTATTTT. This gives the protein CASSYSSGLAGAEPSTDTQYF.

In this sample, this clone turned up once. The gene calls are TRBV12-5 and TRBJ2-1, with 8 nucleotides matching TRBD2. V shed 0 bases and J 0 bases; nucleotides not matched to a gene: 4. This CDR3 region has 17 residues. Germline loops: CDR1 LGHNT, CDR2 FRNRAP. CDR3 DNA sequence: TGTGCTAGTGGTTTGGTGATAGCGGGAAACTCCTACAATGAGCAGTTCTTC. Residues: CASGLVIAGNSYNEQFF.

This clone was seen a handful of times. V gene TRBV29-1 combines with J gene TRBJ2-7, with D possibly TRBD2 on 5 matching bases. CDR1 is SQVTM, CDR2 ANQGSEA, per germline. The CDR3 has 14 residues. V gave up 1 base and J gave up 6 bases, with 16 bases separating them. CDR3 nucleotides: TGCAGCGTTGAAGGTACCAGGTGGGCGGGCGAGCAGTACTTC. Its protein product is CSVEGTRWAGEQYF.

V usage is TRBV13 and J usage is TRBJ1-4; no clear D. CDR1 and CDR2 from the germline V gene are PRHDT and FYEKMQ (reference sequence). Between the trimmed V and J ends, which lost 3 bases and 4 bases, there was a span of 12 bases. The CDR3 has 15 amino acids. CDR3 sequence reads: CASSFRGKINEKLFF. The CDR3 nucleotides are TGTGCCAGCAGCTTCCGGGGAAAGATTAATGAAAAACTGTTTTTT.

The chain combines TRBV7-2 with TRBJ2-2, with D hard to call. V was trimmed by 4 bases and J by 4 bases, leaving 7 bases between them. CDR1 is SGHTA and CDR2 is FQGNSA in the germline V gene. This CDR3 spans 13 amino acids. CDR3 nucleotide sequence: TGTGCCAGCAGCTCAGTGAGCACCGGGGAGCTGTTTTTT. It codes for CASSSVSTGELFF. Using reference TRBV7-2 and TRBJ2-2 for the parts outside the CDR3, the full variable domain is GAGVSQSPSNKVTEKGKDVELRCDPISGHTALYWYRQSLGQGLEFLIYFQGNSAPDKSGLPSDRFSAERTGGSVSTLTIQRTQQEDSAVYLCASSSVSTGELFFGEGSRLTVL.

The chain uses TRBV19 and TRBJ2-7, with 7 bases lining up with TRBD1. CDR3 length: 14 residues. Germline V gene data show CDR1 as LNHDA and CDR2 as SQIVND (reference sequence). Trimming cost V 4 bases and J 4 bases; bases outside gene matches: 7. CDR3 coding DNA: TGTGCCAGTAGTAGTCCGGGACAGTCTTACGAGCAGTACTTC. Translated: CASSSPGQSYEQYF.

The rearrangement uses TRBV7-8 and TRBJ1-2; 7 bases are a match to TRBD1. The CDR3 loop spans 15 amino acids. V shed 3 bases and J 4 bases; nucleotides not matched to a gene: 8. Germline V gene lookup returns CDR1 SGHVS and CDR2 FQNEAQ. The CDR3 protein is CASSFTQTGPYGYTF. CDR3 in DNA: TGTGCCAGCAGCTTCACACAGACAGGGCCCTATGGCTACACCTTC.

The genes are TRBV5-1 and TRBJ2-7; D remains ambiguous. Germline V lookup: CDR1 SGHRS, CDR2 YFSETQ. The length of the CDR3 is 13 residues. Trimming left V 0 bases short and J 4 bases short, with 8 bases between. The CDR3 region has the DNA TGCGCCAGCAGCTTGGGACAATTATACGAGCAGTACTTC. Translating it yields CASSLGQLYEQYF.

CDR3 in amino acids: CASSFFRGGEQFF. The CDR3 DNA follows: TGTGCCAGCAGTTTTTTCAGGGGAGGTGAGCAGTTCTTC. V and J are TRBV6-2 or TRBV6-3 and TRBJ2-1; tentatively, D is TRBD1 or TRBD2 (6 bases each). Per germline, CDR1 MNHEY and CDR2 SVGEGT. CDR3 length: 13 residues. Trimming took 4 bases from V and 9 from J, leaving 13 bases between them.

This sequence joins TRBV27 and TRBJ2-1, with 10 bases matching TRBD2. V lost 10 bases to trimming and J lost 10 bases; unmatched junction nucleotides: 13. This CDR3 has 14 residues. The germline V gene encodes CDR1 MNHEY and CDR2 SMNVEV (reference sequence). The CDR3 DNA is TGTGCCACCCCTTCCCAGCGGGAGGGAGAAGAGCAGTTCTTC. It encodes CATPSQREGEEQFF.

This rearrangement joins TRBV18 to TRBJ1-2; possible D gene TRBD1, 6 bases. V shed 2 bases and J shed 4 bases, with 11 bases lying between them. The CDR3 runs 14 residues. The germline V gene encodes CDR1 KGHSH and CDR2 LQKENI. In DNA, the CDR3 is TGTGCCAGCTCACCAGAGGGGGGGATCTATGGCTACACCTTC. This translates into CASSPEGGIYGYTF.

The V gene is TRBV4-1, the J gene TRBJ1-1; the match to TRBD1 covers 7 bases. Germline V gives CDR1 MGHRA, CDR2 YSYEKL. This CDR3 spans 14 amino acids. After removal of 3 bases from V and 5 bases from J, the junction contained 6 bases not matched to a gene. CDR3 sequence reads: CASSHSGGVTEAFF. The DNA of the CDR3 is TGCGCCAGCAGCCATTCAGGGGGGGTGACTGAAGCTTTCTTT.

This clone was counted a single time. CDR3 amino acids: CASSLYGRLAGGAKWRNEQFF. The CDR3 DNA is TGTGCCAGCAGTTTATATGGCCGACTAGCGGGGGGAGCAAAATGGCGTAATGAGCAGTTCTTC. The chain couples TRBV28 to TRBJ2-1, with 13 bases fitting TRBD2. Germline lookup yields CDR1 MDHEN and CDR2 SYDVKM. This CDR3 is built from 21 residues. Losses at the gene ends were 1 base for V and 7 bases for J; bases not matched to a gene: 19. Complete variable domain (other parts from reference TRBV28 and TRBJ2-1): DVKVTQSSRYLVKRTGEKVFLECVQDMDHENMFWYRQDPGLGLRLIYFSYDVKMKEKGDIPEGYSVSREKKERFSLILESASTNQTSMYLCASSLYGRLAGGAKWRNEQFFGPGTRLTVL.

The chain carries TRBV4-3 and TRBJ2-3; TRBD1 might be the D (5 bases). V was cut by 0 bases and J by 4 bases, with 23 bases left in between. This CDR3 contains 19 residues. CDR1 LGHNA and CDR2 YSLEER come from the germline V gene. Here the CDR3 reads CASSQDQFKVRPGPDTQYF. As DNA, the CDR3 is TGCGCCAGCAGCCAAGATCAGTTTAAGGTCAGGCCAGGGCCAGATACGCAGTATTTT.

V and J are TRBV7-9 and TRBJ2-1, with no clear D. V lost 1 base and J 9 bases, leaving 7 bases between the germline ends. The germline V gene has CDR1 SEHNR and CDR2 FQNEAQ (reference sequence). CDR3 length: 12 residues. The chain's CDR3 is CASSLVGGEQFF. The CDR3 DNA follows: TGTGCCAGCAGCTTAGTGGGCGGTGAGCAGTTCTTC.

The chain recombines TRBV14 with TRBJ1-1; D unresolved. In germline, CDR1 is SGHDN, CDR2 FVKESK. This CDR3 is 13 amino acids long. Trimming stripped 0 bases from V and 5 bases from J, with 7 bases between. The CDR3 DNA reads as TGTGCCAGCAGCCAAGAATCGAGGACTGAAGCTTTCTTT. Translation: CASSQESRTEAFF.

The V call is TRBV6-2 or TRBV6-3, the J call TRBJ1-1; 8 bases match TRBD1. The ends lost 6 bases at V and 6 bases at J; junction bases unmatched: 9. Germline values: CDR1 MNHEY, CDR2 SVGEGT. The length of the CDR3 is 14 residues. Here the CDR3 DNA reads TGTGCCAGCAGCGTCCAGGGGGCTTGGGCTGAAGCTTTCTTT. Amino acids: CASSVQGAWAEAFF.

This clone was observed a single time. The J gene is TRBJ1-2, the V gene TRBV7-2, with D unresolved. Germline CDR1 and CDR2: SGHTA and FQGNSA. Trimming took off 5 bases at V and 2 bases at J, with 15 bases between the two ends. The CDR3 consists of 15 residues. This chain's CDR3 is CASSPTGEINYGYTF. CDR3 coding DNA: TGTGCCAGCAGCCCGACCGGGGAAATCAACTATGGCTACACCTTC.

The rearrangement links TRBV5-4 to TRBJ2-3; 7 bases agree with TRBD1. CDR3 length equals 14 residues. CDR1 and CDR2 (germline): SGHNT, YYREEE (reference sequence). Trimming cost V 0 bases and J 4 bases; bases outside gene matches: 2. In nucleotides, the CDR3 is TGTGCCAGCAGCTTGGGGCAGGGGGCAGATACGCAGTATTTT. It is translated as CASSLGQGADTQYF.

The chain uses TRBV11-2 and TRBJ2-7; TRBD1 might be the D (6 bases). The CDR3 loop spans 14 amino acids. The germline V gene encodes CDR1 SGHAT and CDR2 FQNNGV. V lost 3 bases and J lost 2, with 11 bases in between. For the CDR3, the DNA is TGTGCCAGCAGCTTCGCGACAGGAGCCTACGAGCAGTACTTC. Encoded protein: CASSFATGAYEQYF.

The table lists this clone with a count of one. V and J are TRBV3-1 (or the pseudogene TRBV3-2) and TRBJ1-5; D is unclear. V lost 4 bases, J lost 6 bases, and 10 bases lay in between. This CDR3 spans 13 amino acids. Germline V gene lookup returns CDR1 LGHDT and CDR2 YNNKEL (reference sequence). CDR3 in amino acids: CASSPLVGQPQHF. The CDR3 DNA sequence: TGTGCCAGCAGCCCCCTGGTGGGTCAGCCCCAGCATTTT.